The present T cell receptor beta chain was sequenced within a study of T cell responses to AZD1222 COVID-19 vaccine. Overall study context: Timing groups of about 4 and about 12 weeks for second doses were pooled. Points from the study as a whole: The donor group comprised mostly white British people and more females; the analysis possibly underestimated clonal diversity. The peak T cell response came first, and repertoires were sampled only after it. Seropositivity was recorded at baseline in only 6 or 7 AZD1222 recipients.

This CDR3 has 13 amino acids. Between the trimmed V and J ends, which lost 5 bases and 6 bases, there was a span of 14 bases. From germline, CDR1 is LNHDA and CDR2 SQIVND (reference sequence). Details on this clone: Its specificity is not known.

TCRdb keeps only in-frame clones here, not all; method: immunoSEQ multiplex PCR. The sample records 100,000 to 120,000 clones, about 88% being singletons. The clonotype was recovered from an adult in good health. The chain couples TRBV19 to TRBJ2-7, with a tentative D call TRBD2 (5 bases). The material sequenced was peripheral blood, taken on day 0 of AZD1222 vaccination. CDR3 amino acids: CASSFGLSSEQYF. DNA for the CDR3: TGTGCCAGTAGTTTCGGACTCTCCAGCGAGCAGTACTTC.